This entry describes one T cell receptor (beta chain). Other DNA sequences of this sample code for an identical CDR3. Participants comprised healthy donors of bone marrow. This record comes from a study of cytomegalovirus exposure and HLA in healthy donors. The PCR contained 60 Vbeta and 13 Jbeta primers. The protocol was immunoSEQ multiplex PCR, while the TCRdb copy is restricted to in-frame clones and leaves out a portion. The repertoire has around 140,000 clones, over 75% of them found once; the top ten carry roughly 0.5%. CDR3 length: 14 amino acids. The germline V gene encodes CDR1 SGHRS and CDR2 YFSETQ. V was clipped by 2 bases and J by 4 bases, with 12 bases between them.

The source of this sequence is a woman between 35 and 50 years old in good health and CMV-seronegative. The sequenced sample was PBMCs. The rearrangement uses TRBV5-1 and TRBJ1-2; D perhaps matches TRBD1 (6 bases). As DNA, the CDR3 is TGCGCCAGCAGCTTAGAGACAGGAGTCTATGGCTACACCTTC. It is translated as CASSLETGVYGYTF.